The clone carrying this T cell receptor (beta chain) has a single count. No antigen is known for it. This record belongs to a study of cytomegalovirus exposure and HLA in healthy donors. Study background: An analysis done earlier identified around 100 million unique TCR beta sequences from about 180 million T cells.

The germline V gene has CDR1 ENHRY and CDR2 SYGVKD. The CDR3 spans 14 residues. Trimming cost V 10 bases and J 1 base; bases outside gene matches: 5. Points from the study as a whole: Further analysis was carried out later, and it showed several of the most significant clusters appearing linked to common viral pathogens. Association with HLA alleles at 0.05 false discovery rate was found for 16,951 TCR beta sequences in a later analysis. Information on immune exposure was restricted to one variable (CMV serostatus).

The PCR made use of 60 Vbeta and 13 Jbeta primers. Measured with immunoSEQ multiplex PCR; TCRdb has only the in-frame clones, and not every one. Here the sample spans over 80,000 clones, 65% to 75% being singletons. V usage is TRBV10-3 and J usage is TRBJ2-5, with 11 bases identical to TRBD2. Sequenced sample: PBMCs. This sequence was found in a female donor in good health and CMV-seropositive. The CDR3 loop is CASRLAGIQETQYF. The CDR3 DNA is TGTGCCAGCCGACTAGCGGGGATCCAAGAGACCCAGTACTTC.